Below, 16 T cell receptor beta chains from the same sample are listed, as sequenced in a study of response to subunit inactivated influenza vaccine. Each CDR3 protein is one row after TCRdb ran MiXCR on the RT-PCR reads. Among about 570,000 distinct CDR3 sequences listed, approximately 10% were seen once. The material was PBMCs from blood, obtained on the day of vaccination. The origin of the receptors is a man in his forties or fifties who received an inactivated influenza vaccine.

This clonotype was counted between two and nine times. The V gene is TRBV6-1, the J gene TRBJ2-2, with 7 bases fitting TRBD2. With V trimmed by 7 bases and J by 1 base, 6 bases remained unmatched. The CDR3 totals 15 residues. Germline assignment: CDR1 MNHNS and CDR2 SASEGT. The CDR3 DNA is TGTGCCAGCACATTGGGACTACTGAACACCGGGGAGCTGTTTTTT. Protein sequence: CASTLGLLNTGELFF.

The chain joins TRBV6-5 to TRBJ2-7, with 8 bases matching TRBD1. Germline V CDR1 and CDR2: MNHEY, SVGAGI. This CDR3 is 14 amino acids long. The ends lost 2 bases at V and 3 bases at J; junction bases unmatched: 3. CDR3 bases: TGTGCCAGCAGTTACGGGGGGACAGGCTACGAGCAGTACTTC. Its translation: CASSYGGTGYEQYF.

This clonotype was picked up many times. The genes are TRBV12-3 or TRBV12-4 and TRBJ2-5, with 7 nucleotides matching TRBD1. The length of the CDR3 is 15 residues. V shed 5 bases, J shed 2 bases, and the junction held 8 bases outside the gene matches. CDR3 coding DNA: TGTGCCAGCAGTCCCAGGACAGGTGGACAAGAGACCCAGTACTTC. It codes for CASSPRTGGQETQYF.

This clonotype has more than one count but fewer than ten. The V call is TRBV20-1, the J call TRBJ2-6, with D possibly being TRBD2 (5 bases). The CDR3 has 15 residues. V dropped 7 bases and J dropped 2 bases, with 15 bases sitting between them. The germline gives CDR1 DFQATT, CDR2 SNEGSKA (reference sequence). This chain's CDR3 is CSVREGGTGANVLTF. CDR3 coding DNA: TGCAGTGTAAGAGAGGGTGGAACTGGGGCCAACGTCCTGACTTTC.

This clonotype appeared many times. The chain links TRBV12-3 or TRBV12-4 to TRBJ2-3; TRBD2 aligns across 14 bases. The length of the CDR3 is 16 residues. V gave up 7 bases and J gave up 1 base; unmatched junction bases: 4. DNA for the CDR3: TGTGCCAGCACCCCGGGACTAGCGGGGGGCACAGATACGCAGTATTTT. Residues: CASTPGLAGGTDTQYF.

This clonotype was seen more than once but under ten times. The rearrangement links TRBV25-1 to TRBJ2-7, with D possibly matching TRBD1 (5 bases). Per germline, CDR1 MGHDK and CDR2 SYGVNS. The V end lost 1 base, the J end lost 5 bases, and 21 bases lay between the germline ends. This CDR3 region has 17 residues. The CDR3 nucleotides read TGTGCCAGCAGTGAATCTGAGTATCATTCAGGGATCCACGAGCAGTACTTC. Protein: CASSESEYHSGIHEQYF.

The chain combines TRBV20-1 with TRBJ1-5, with D perhaps matching TRBD1 (6 bases). Trimming left V 6 bases short and J 6 bases short, with 12 bases between. The CDR3 runs 12 residues. In germline, CDR1 is DFQATT, CDR2 SNEGSKA (reference sequence). In DNA, the CDR3 is TGCAGTGCGATGACAGGACGTCAGCCCCAGCATTTT. Protein sequence: CSAMTGRQPQHF.

The gene calls are TRBV15 and TRBJ2-1; D might be TRBD2 (7 bases). The CDR3 loop spans 14 amino acids. Germline lookup yields CDR1 LNHNV and CDR2 YYDKDF (reference sequence). V dropped 1 base and J dropped 7 bases, with 11 bases sitting between them. The CDR3 DNA reads as TGTGCCACCAGCAGAGCGGGGGGCCGGAATGAGCAGTTCTTC. Its translation: CATSRAGGRNEQFF.

A few counts support this clonotype. The chain has TRBV6-1 and TRBJ2-2; tentative D call: TRBD1 (6 bases). The CDR3 has 14 residues. V lost 7 bases, J lost 4 bases, and 13 bases lay in between. The V gene's germline CDR1 is MNHNS and CDR2 SASEGT. CDR3 coding DNA: TGTGCCAGCAAGAAACAGGGTGGCACCGGGGAGCTGTTTTTT. Translating it yields CASKKQGGTGELFF.

Turning to this clonotype: A much larger clone is a single base away; this may be a read error. This chain links TRBV29-1 with TRBJ2-5, with 11 bases fitting TRBD1. The CDR3 consists of 13 residues. Germline assignment: CDR1 SQVTM and CDR2 ANQGSEA. Trimming at V came to 3 bases and at J to 4 bases, leaving 1 base not matched to a gene. The CDR3 region has the DNA TGCAGCGTTGAGGACAGGGGGCGAGAGACCCAGTACTTC. This translates into CSVEDRGRETQYF.

This rearrangement joins TRBV10-3 to TRBJ2-7; TRBD1 agrees at 8 bases. Germline V gene sequence: CDR1 ENHRY, CDR2 SYGVKD. Trimming cost V 10 bases and J 3 bases; bases outside gene matches: 5. This CDR3 comprises 12 residues. DNA of the CDR3: TGTGCCACCGGACAGGGCCACTACGAGCAGTACTTC. Translation gives CATGQGHYEQYF.

This clonotype was observed a handful of times. This chain uses TRBV19 with TRBJ2-7; 8 nucleotides align to TRBD1. The trim removed 9 bases at V and 3 bases at J, leaving 7 bases unmatched. This CDR3 contains 13 residues. From germline, CDR1 is LNHDA and CDR2 SQIVND (reference sequence). CDR3 bases: TGTGCCAGCAAACAGGGGGTGGACTACGAGCAGTACTTC. This gives the protein CASKQGVDYEQYF.

The chain joins TRBV5-1 to TRBJ1-1; possibly TRBD1 for D (5 bases). The CDR3 covers 14 residues. Germline CDR1 is SGHRS and CDR2 is YFSETQ. Between the trimmed V and J ends, which lost 0 bases and 8 bases, there was a span of 14 bases. The CDR3 sequence is CASSLDGAGKEAFF. CDR3 bases: TGCGCCAGCAGCTTGGATGGGGCCGGGAAGGAAGCTTTCTTT. The whole variable domain, filled in from reference TRBV5-1 and TRBJ1-1, reads KAGVTQTPRYLIKTRGQQVTLSCSPISGHRSVSWYQQTPGQGLQFLFEYFSETQRNKGNFPGRFSGRQFSNSRSEMNVSTLELGDSALYLCASSLDGAGKEAFFGQGTRLTVV.

The V call is TRBV15, the J call TRBJ2-7; D perhaps matches TRBD1 (6 bases). The CDR3 consists of 14 residues. Between the trimmed V and J ends, which lost 1 base and 1 base, there was a span of 8 bases. The germline V gene encodes CDR1 LNHNV and CDR2 YYDKDF (reference sequence). Here the CDR3 reads CATSRVTGSYEQYF. In DNA form, the CDR3 reads TGTGCCACCAGCAGAGTAACAGGGTCCTACGAGCAGTACTTC.

At least ten counts were recorded for this clonotype. This chain uses TRBV7-2 with TRBJ2-7, with D unresolved. The V gene lost 4 bases and the J gene lost 6 bases, with 13 bases spanning the gap. The CDR3 runs 13 residues. Germline assignment: CDR1 SGHTA and CDR2 FQGNSA. CDR3 loop: CASSSYPATEQYF. The CDR3 DNA sequence: TGTGCCAGCAGCTCCTACCCCGCTACCGAGCAGTACTTC.

The rearrangement links TRBV6-6 to TRBJ2-6; D uncertain. The germline V gene encodes CDR1 MNHNY and CDR2 SVGAGI (reference sequence). The CDR3 has 13 residues. Trimming shortened V by 6 bases and J by 7 bases, and 10 bases separated the two germline ends. CDR3 sequence (DNA): TGTGCCAGCAGCCAAAGGGCCGCCAACGTCCTGACTTTC. Translated, it gives CASSQRAANVLTF.